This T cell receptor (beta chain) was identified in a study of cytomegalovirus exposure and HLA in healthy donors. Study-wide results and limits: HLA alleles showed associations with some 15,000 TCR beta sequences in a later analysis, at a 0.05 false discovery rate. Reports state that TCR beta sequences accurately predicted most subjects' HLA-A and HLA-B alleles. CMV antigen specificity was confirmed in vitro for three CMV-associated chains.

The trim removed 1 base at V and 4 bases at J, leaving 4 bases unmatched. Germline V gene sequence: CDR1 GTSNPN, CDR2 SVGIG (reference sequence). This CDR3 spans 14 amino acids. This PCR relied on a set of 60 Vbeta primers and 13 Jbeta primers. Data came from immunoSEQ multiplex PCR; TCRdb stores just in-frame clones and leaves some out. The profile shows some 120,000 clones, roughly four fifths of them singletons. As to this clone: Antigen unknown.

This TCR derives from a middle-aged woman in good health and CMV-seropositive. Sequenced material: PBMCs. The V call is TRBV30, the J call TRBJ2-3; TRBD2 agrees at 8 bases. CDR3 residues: CAWSDAGGSDTQYF. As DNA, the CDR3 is TGTGCCTGGAGTGATGCGGGAGGCTCAGATACGCAGTATTTT.